This record looks at one T cell receptor (beta chain) sequence and its context. This sample is part of a study of blood T cell repertoires in COVID-19. Per the germline V gene, CDR1 is SGHNT and CDR2 is YYREEE (reference sequence). The V segment lost 0 bases and the J segment 2 bases; nucleotides outside the gene matches: 14. The CDR3 totals 19 residues. Authors' data handling: Amplification of reference gene primers was used by the study to estimate nucleated cell counts. The method was immunoSEQ multiplex PCR; TCRdb's version includes in-frame clones alone and lacks a portion of them. D and trimming were read from the DNA, whereas the V and J calls and clone size are those reported in that table. The top ten clones hold about 4.9% of a sample with tens of thousands of clones, 75% to 90% of them seen once.

Input material: peripheral blood. The chain couples TRBV5-4 to TRBJ2-3; TRBD1 aligns across 8 bases. This clonotype was obtained from a man aged 55 to 69 with COVID-19, enrolled during active disease. In DNA, the CDR3 is TGTGCCAGCAGCTTGGCCACGAGACAGGGGTATGACAACACAGATACGCAGTATTTT. As protein: CASSLATRQGYDNTDTQYF.